These T cell receptor beta chains were read from a single sample in a study of radiotherapy plus CTLA-4 blockade in lung cancer. Produced via immunoSEQ multiplex PCR; TCRdb's table is partial and in-frame only. The data show tens of thousands of clones, over 60% seen once. Sequencing used peripheral blood, obtained from a patient treated with radiotherapy plus ipilimumab. The source is a human donor with non-small cell lung cancer who had stable disease on radiotherapy plus ipilimumab. Both conserved end residues are part of each CDR3. The order of the fields is clone size, V gene, D gene, J gene, CDR3 DNA, CDR3 protein. D genes are given only for firm matches. Clone size is stated in some rows and not others, as once, few, many or a class when expanded.

>NA|TRBV29-1|NA|TRBJ1-1
TGCAGCGTTGCAGAAGGTTGGGCAGGGGTCGAGGACACTGAAGCTTTCTTT
CSVAEGWAGVEDTEAFF
>NA|TRBV6-1|TRBD2|TRBJ2-5
TGTGCCAGCAGCGGGGGGAGTCGGGGCCAAGAGACCCAGTACTTC
CASSGGSRGQETQYF
>NA|TRBV30|NA|TRBJ1-3
TGTGCCTGGGGGCCTGGAAACACCATATATTTT
CAWGPGNTIYF
>NA|TRBV19|NA|TRBJ1-1
TGTGCCAGTAGGAGTTCGGGGGTCAGAAGAGTGGAGAACACTGAAGCTTTCTTT
CASRSSGVRRVENTEAFF
>NA|TRBV10-3|NA|TRBJ1-5
TGTGCCATCAGACCAGGGGGCAATCAGCCCCAGCATTTT
CAIRPGGNQPQHF
>NA|TRBV18|TRBD2|TRBJ2-5
TGTGCCAGCTCACCACCGGGACTAGTATTGGAGACCCAGTACTTC
CASSPPGLVLETQYF
>NA|TRBV30|NA|TRBJ1-3
TGTGCCTGGAGTGGCAAGACAGCTAGCTCTGGAAACACCATATATTTT
CAWSGKTASSGNTIYF
>NA|TRBV9|TRBD2|TRBJ2-3
TGTGCCAGCAGAAAGACTAGCGGGGGGAGGGATACGCAGTATTTT
CASRKTSGGRDTQYF
>few|TRBV4-1|NA|TRBJ1-2
TGCGCCAGCAGCCAGGGGCCTAACTATGGCTACACCTTC
CASSQGPNYGYTF
>NA|TRBV6-6|TRBD1|TRBJ1-3
TGTGCCAGCAGTACAGAGGACAGGGGAAACACCATATATTTT
CASSTEDRGNTIYF
>NA|TRBV2|TRBD1|TRBJ2-5
TGTGCCAGCAGACAGGGGGGAGAGACCCAGTACTTC
CASRQGGETQYF
>NA|TRBV5-1|NA|TRBJ1-1
TGCGCCAGCAGCCCGAACATGAACACTGAAGCTTTCTTT
CASSPNMNTEAFF
>NA|TRBV14|NA|TRBJ2-7
TGTGCCAGCAGCCAAAGACGACACCCGGGATACGAGCAGTACTTC
CASSQRRHPGYEQYF
>NA|TRBV7-2|NA|TRBJ1-1
TGTGCCAGCAGCATCGCCGGGGTGAACACTGAAGCTTTCTTT
CASSIAGVNTEAFF
>NA|TRBV11-3|TRBD2|TRBJ2-5
TGTGCCAGCAGCTTAGAGGGTAGCGGGGTTGGGGAGACCCAGTACTTC
CASSLEGSGVGETQYF
>once|TRBV7-7|TRBD2|TRBJ2-3
TGTGCCAGCAGCGCTTCGGGGGGGGACACAGATACGCAGTATTTT
CASSASGGDTDTQYF
>NA|TRBV4-2|NA|TRBJ2-5
TGTGCCAGCAGCCACGTAGTAGCAGGGGGGCAAGAGACCCAGTACTTC
CASSHVVAGGQETQYF